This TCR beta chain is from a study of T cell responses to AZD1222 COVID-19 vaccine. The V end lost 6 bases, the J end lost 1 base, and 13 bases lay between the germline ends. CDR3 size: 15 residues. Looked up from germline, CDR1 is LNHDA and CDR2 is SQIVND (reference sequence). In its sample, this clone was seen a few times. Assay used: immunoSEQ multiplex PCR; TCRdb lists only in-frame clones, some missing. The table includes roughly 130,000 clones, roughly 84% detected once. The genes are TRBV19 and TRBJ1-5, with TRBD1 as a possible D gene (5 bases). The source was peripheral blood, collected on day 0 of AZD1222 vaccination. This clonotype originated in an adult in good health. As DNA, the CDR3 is TGTGCCAGTAGGGGAGGGGCTGACAGCAATCAGCCCCAGCATTTT. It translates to CASRGGADSNQPQHF. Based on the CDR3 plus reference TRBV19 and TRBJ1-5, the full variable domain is DGGITQSPKYLFRKEGQNVTLSCEQNLNHDAMYWYRQDPGQGLRLIYYSQIVNDFQKGDIAEGYSVSREKKESFPLTVTSAQKNPTAFYLCASRGGADSNQPQHFGDGTRLSIL.